These 20 T cell receptor beta chains share one sample of origin, sequenced in a study of cytomegalovirus exposure and HLA in healthy donors (dated by TCRdb to 2016 to 2017). Preparation of the library involved the immunoSEQ multiplex PCR assay. For the multiplex PCR, a mixture combining 60 forward primers for TCR Vbeta segments and 13 reverse primers for TCR Jbeta segments was used. The table was pulled from immuneACCESS by TCRdb, which kept in-frame rearrangements only. Such tables lose some clones; where checked, under half of the loss comes from unresolved V genes, and the rest has no known cause. The sample table lists about 95,000 clones, 77% of them with a count of one. The ten largest clones capture 4.5% to 6% of the sample. Sequenced sample: PBMCs. Every receptor here comes from a middle-aged woman in good health and CMV-seronegative.

The chain uses TRBV6-5 and TRBJ2-5; weak D call: TRBD2 (5 bases). Trimming shortened V by 2 bases and J by 5 bases, and 15 bases separated the two germline ends. The CDR3 has 15 residues. Germline V gives CDR1 MNHEY, CDR2 SVGAGI. The CDR3 DNA reads TGTGCCAGCAGTTACCCGGGGTTATCTTGGGAGACCCAGTACTTC. Protein: CASSYPGLSWETQYF.

The CDR3 bases are TGTGCCAGCAGCCCGGGACGGTCTCGGCGGGGGATTGGCACAGATACGCAGTATTTT. Translating gives CASSPGRSRRGIGTDTQYF. V gene TRBV11-2 combines with J gene TRBJ2-3, with 7 positions matching TRBD2. The J segment lost 1 base and the V segment lost 5 bases, leaving 18 bases of the junction unmatched. CDR1 is SGHAT, CDR2 FQNNGV, per germline. The CDR3 extends over 19 amino acids.

V is TRBV7-2 and J is TRBJ1-2, with D possibly matching TRBD1 (6 bases). Per the germline V gene, CDR1 is SGHTA and CDR2 is FQGNSA. Trimming removed 5 bases at V and 2 bases at J, with 12 bases between. CDR3 length: 14 residues. CDR3 sequence reads: CASSQDTGNYGYTF. The CDR3, as DNA: TGTGCCAGCAGCCAGGACACAGGGAACTATGGCTACACCTTC.

The chain uses TRBV7-9 and TRBJ2-7; perhaps TRBD2 as D (5 bases). Germline CDR1 and CDR2: SEHNR and FQNEAQ (reference sequence). The CDR3 has 12 residues. Deletions cut 5 bases from V and 3 bases from J, with 8 bases between. The CDR3 DNA reads as TGTGCCAGCAGCAAGGGAGTCTACGAGCAGTACTTC. Translation gives CASSKGVYEQYF.

The chain combines TRBV5-1 with TRBJ2-3; TRBD1 is a possible D gene (5 bases). The CDR3 contains 14 residues. Germline V gene lookup returns CDR1 SGHRS and CDR2 YFSETQ. V lost 1 base, J lost 5 bases, and 11 bases lay in between. The CDR3 reads CASSLSRAEDTQYF. The CDR3 bases are TGCGCCAGCAGCTTGAGCAGGGCGGAAGATACGCAGTATTTT.

V and J are TRBV7-2 and TRBJ2-3, with unresolved D. This CDR3 contains 14 residues. Germline assignment: CDR1 SGHTA and CDR2 FQGNSA. The V gene lost 5 bases and the J gene lost 1 base, with 10 bases spanning the gap. CDR3 nucleotide sequence: TGTGCCAGCAGCCCTACCGTTGGCACAGATACGCAGTATTTT. Translating gives CASSPTVGTDTQYF.

The chain employs TRBV6-5 and TRBJ1-2; 7 bases match TRBD1. This CDR3 is built from 11 residues. CDR1 is MNHEY, CDR2 SVGAGI, per germline. CDR3 loop: CATGEIYGYTF. DNA of the CDR3: TGTGCAACAGGGGAGATCTATGGCTACACCTTC.

This clone was counted a single time. The chain joins TRBV11-2 to TRBJ1-2; 7 bases line up with TRBD1. The CDR3 contains 13 residues. Germline loops: CDR1 SGHAT, CDR2 FQNNGV. J lost 5 bases, V lost 5 bases, and 5 bases had no gene match. The DNA for the CDR3 is TGTGCCAGCAGCCCAGACAGGGTTTATGGCTACACCTTC. Protein sequence: CASSPDRVYGYTF. Complete variable domain (other parts from reference TRBV11-2 and TRBJ1-2): EAGVAQSPRYKIIEKRQSVAFWCNPISGHATLYWYQQILGQGPKLLIQFQNNGVVDDSQLPKDRFSAERLKGVDSTLKIQPAKLEDSAVYLCASSPDRVYGYTFGSGTRLTVV.

The chain carries TRBV11-2 and TRBJ2-7; 8 bases map to TRBD2. Germline values: CDR1 SGHAT, CDR2 FQNNGV. The CDR3 consists of 14 residues. Germline trimming cut 3 bases from V and 3 bases from J; bases unmatched to any gene: 4. The CDR3 spells CASSLAGGVYEQYF. In nucleotides, the CDR3 is TGTGCCAGCAGCTTGGCGGGGGGCGTCTACGAGCAGTACTTC. The whole variable domain, filled in from reference TRBV11-2 and TRBJ2-7, reads EAGVAQSPRYKIIEKRQSVAFWCNPISGHATLYWYQQILGQGPKLLIQFQNNGVVDDSQLPKDRFSAERLKGVDSTLKIQPAKLEDSAVYLCASSLAGGVYEQYFGPGTRLTVT.

The chain uses TRBV5-1 and TRBJ1-6; no definite D call. Deletions cut 0 bases from V and 10 bases from J, with 20 bases between. The CDR3 is made up of 17 amino acids. Germline CDR1 reads SGHRS; CDR2 reads YFSETQ. CDR3 in amino acids: CASSLGRGPRGGSPLHF. The CDR3 region has the DNA TGCGCCAGCAGCTTGGGACGCGGACCGAGAGGCGGGTCACCCCTCCACTTT.

The rearrangement joins TRBV12-5 to TRBJ2-2, with TRBD1 identical over 7 bases. Germline V CDR1 and CDR2: LGHNT, FRNRAP. The CDR3 has 15 amino acids. Trimming took 7 bases from V and 5 from J; bases not matched to a gene: 10. The CDR3 region is CASAPLGTATGELFF. CDR3 bases: TGTGCTAGTGCCCCGCTTGGGACAGCTACCGGGGAGCTGTTTTTT. The full variable domain, rest sourced from reference TRBV12-5 and TRBJ2-2, is DARVTQTPRHKVTEMGQEVTMRCQPILGHNTVFWYRQTMMQGLELLAYFRNRAPLDDSGMPKDRFSAEMPDATLATLKIQPSEPRDSAVYFCASAPLGTATGELFFGEGSRLTVL.

The chain combines TRBV2 with TRBJ2-3; weak D call: TRBD2 (5 bases). Per the germline V gene, CDR1 is SNHLY and CDR2 is FYNNEI. Trimming removed 0 bases from V and 0 bases from J, with 7 bases in between. This CDR3 is 15 amino acids long. CDR3 nucleotides: TGTGCCAGCAGTGAAGCCGGGGTGAGCACAGATACGCAGTATTTT. This translates into CASSEAGVSTDTQYF. Full variable domain (remainder filled in from reference TRBV2 and TRBJ2-3): EPEVTQTPSHQVTQMGQEVILRCVPISNHLYFYWYRQILGQKVEFLVSFYNNEISEKSEIFDDQFSVERPDGSNFTLKIRSTKLEDSAMYFCASSEAGVSTDTQYFGPGTRLTVL.

This clone was observed a few times. The chain couples TRBV4-1 to TRBJ1-1, with D perhaps TRBD1 (6 bases). V was pared by 0 bases and J by 4 bases, with 15 bases between. The germline CDR1 and CDR2 sequences are MGHRA and YSYEKL. The CDR3 is made up of 16 amino acids. The CDR3 spells CASSQERVAGATEAFF. In nucleotides, the CDR3 is TGCGCCAGCAGCCAAGAAAGGGTTGCAGGGGCCACTGAAGCTTTCTTT.

V usage is TRBV7-8 and J usage is TRBJ1-1, with D tentatively TRBD1 (6 bases). V lost 1 base to trimming and J lost 1 base, with 10 bases between them. Per the germline V gene, CDR1 is SGHVS and CDR2 is FQNEAQ. The CDR3 runs to 15 residues. The CDR3 DNA is TGTGCCAGCAGCTTAGTGGGCAGGGGGAACACTGAAGCTTTCTTT. Protein: CASSLVGRGNTEAFF.

V usage is TRBV11-2 and J usage is TRBJ2-1; TRBD2 aligns across 13 bases. V was pared by 1 base and J by 9 bases, with 9 bases of the junction left unmatched. CDR3 size: 17 residues. Germline CDR1 is SGHAT and CDR2 is FQNNGV. CDR3 in DNA: TGTGCCAGCAGCTTAGGGGAGGGGACTAGCGGGGCACCTGAGCAGTTCTTC. Residues: CASSLGEGTSGAPEQFF.

This clone has a single count. The chain carries TRBV20-1 and TRBJ1-1; TRBD1 is a possible D gene (6 bases). The germline V gene has CDR1 DFQATT and CDR2 SNEGSKA (reference sequence). The CDR3 spans 11 residues. The ends were cut back, 8 bases at V and 11 bases at J, with 18 bases in the middle. Here the CDR3 DNA reads TGCAGTTCTCAGGGACAAATCGCGGCTTTCTTT. It translates to CSSQGQIAAFF.

This clone was detected only a few times. The chain joins TRBV5-1 to TRBJ2-5; D gene uncertain. Germline values: CDR1 SGHRS, CDR2 YFSETQ. V gave up 1 base and J gave up 1 base, with 5 bases separating them. The CDR3 consists of 13 residues. The CDR3, as DNA: TGCGCCAGCAGCTTGATCGTCCAAGAGACCCAGTACTTC. Residues: CASSLIVQETQYF.

The chain uses TRBV5-1 and TRBJ2-3; 8 nucleotides match TRBD2. Germline CDR1 and CDR2: SGHRS and YFSETQ. With V trimmed by 6 bases and J by 1 base, 7 bases remained unmatched. This CDR3 spans 15 amino acids. CDR3: CASTLGAGGTDTQYF. CDR3 DNA: TGCGCCAGCACGCTTGGAGCGGGGGGCACAGATACGCAGTATTTT.

This sequence joins TRBV7-3 and TRBJ2-3; a weak D match, TRBD2 (6 bases). Germline lookup yields CDR1 SGHTA and CDR2 FQGTGA. The CDR3 consists of 13 residues. Between the trimmed V and J ends, which lost 5 bases and 3 bases, there was a span of 9 bases. CDR3 residues: CASSQTRTDTQYF. The CDR3 bases are TGTGCCAGCAGCCAGACTAGGACAGATACGCAGTATTTT.

J is TRBJ1-1 and V is TRBV6-5, with D tentatively TRBD1 (5 bases). The length of the CDR3 is 15 residues. V was cut by 0 bases and J by 3 bases, with 11 bases left in between. The germline V gene has CDR1 MNHEY and CDR2 SVGAGI. The CDR3 loop reads CASSYSGGSDTEAFF. In DNA form, the CDR3 reads TGTGCCAGCAGTTACTCGGGGGGGTCGGACACTGAAGCTTTCTTT.